Below, one TCR beta chain is given with its context. TCRdb keeps only in-frame clones here, not all; method: immunoSEQ multiplex PCR. The sample contains 550,000 to 850,000 clones, around 74% of which appear only once. CDR3 size: 15 residues. Germline V lookup: CDR1 ENHRY, CDR2 SYGVKD. V lost 0 bases and J 4 bases, leaving 9 bases between the germline ends. This sample stems from a study of shared clonotypes between healthy human individuals. The rearrangement links TRBV10-3 to TRBJ1-4; D unresolved. This clonotype was obtained from a woman in her 30s in good health. Sequenced input: memory CD4+ T cells sorted from blood. Subset described: CD45RA-negative fraction. CDR3 sequence reads: CAISESKGRNEKLFF. The CDR3 nucleotides read TGTGCCATCAGTGAGTCGAAAGGACGTAATGAAAAACTGTTTTTT.